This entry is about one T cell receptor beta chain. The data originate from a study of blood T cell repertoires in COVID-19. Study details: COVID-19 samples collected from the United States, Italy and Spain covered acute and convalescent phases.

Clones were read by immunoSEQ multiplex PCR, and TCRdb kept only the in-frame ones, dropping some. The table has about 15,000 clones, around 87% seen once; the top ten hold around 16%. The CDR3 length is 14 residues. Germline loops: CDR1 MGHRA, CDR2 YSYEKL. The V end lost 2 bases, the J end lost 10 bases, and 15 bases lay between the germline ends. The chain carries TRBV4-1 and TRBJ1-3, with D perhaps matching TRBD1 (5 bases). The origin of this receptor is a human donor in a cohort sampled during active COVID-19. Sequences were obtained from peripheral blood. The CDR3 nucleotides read TGCGCCAGCAGCCAACACACAAAGGGGAAGACCATATATTTT. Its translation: CASSQHTKGKTIYF.